Listed here is a single T cell receptor beta chain. The data stem from a study of T cell changes during pregnancy in multiple sclerosis. Profiled with immunoSEQ multiplex PCR; TCRdb holds only in-frame clones, not every one. The sample contains some 33,000 clones, 91% of which appear only once. The V segment lost 4 bases and the J segment 3 bases; nucleotides outside the gene matches: 1. The CDR3 has 15 residues. Germline V gene sequence: CDR1 LNHDA, CDR2 SQIVND (reference sequence). This sequence was found in a female donor in good health, enrolled as a control in a pregnancy study. The genes are TRBV19 and TRBJ2-5; 14 bases match TRBD2. This specimen was CD8+ T cells from peripheral blood mononuclear cells, taken in the second trimester of pregnancy. Written as DNA, the CDR3 is TGTGCCAGTAGTAGGGGACTAGCGGGGGAAGAGACCCAGTACTTC. Translating it yields CASSRGLAGEETQYF.